These T cell receptor beta chains were read from a single sample in a study of T cell changes during pregnancy in multiple sclerosis. Assay used: immunoSEQ multiplex PCR; TCRdb lists only in-frame clones, some missing. Of some 33,000 clones listed, 80% to 90% are singletons. Source: CD8+ T cells from peripheral blood mononuclear cells, taken in the third trimester of pregnancy. These receptor sequences come from a female donor with multiple sclerosis, enrolled in a pregnancy study. Each CDR3 is given without its conserved first and last residue. Not all rows give a size; the values are once, few, many and, for expanded clones, a class.

CDR3 protein,V gene,J gene,clone size
ASSPHSGRGYNEQF,TRBV11-3,TRBJ2-1,.
SVEQSNEKLF,TRBV29-1,TRBJ1-4,once
ASSELGGTRNTIY,TRBV6-1,TRBJ1-3,.
ASSSPGLAPHEQF,TRBV7-9,TRBJ2-1,.
ASSPRQGDYNEQF,TRBV9,TRBJ2-1,once
ASSVGQGETQY,TRBV9,TRBJ2-5,.
ASGQRSNEQF,TRBV5-4,TRBJ2-1,.
ATAPYPGGLYEQY,TRBV6-1,TRBJ2-7,.
ASSQDHSSYEQY,TRBV4-1,TRBJ2-7,.
ASSTGRAKNIQY,TRBV9,TRBJ2-4,.
ASKSTGELF,TRBV9,TRBJ2-2,.
ASSYTSEPSYEQY,TRBV9,TRBJ2-7,once
ASSPGQPEAF,TRBV25-1,TRBJ1-1,.
ASRVASDRYQETQY,TRBV2,TRBJ2-5,.
ATSRAAGTGFRETQY,TRBV15,TRBJ2-5,.
ASSPGLAGTTDTQY,TRBV7-9,TRBJ2-3,.
ASSPGSSNEQF,TRBV6-4,TRBJ2-1,.
ASTQGGRVTDTQY,TRBV27,TRBJ2-3,.
ASHKVGTGAYEQY,TRBV19,TRBJ2-7,.
ASSPDGAYNEQF,TRBV5-4,TRBJ2-1,.
ASSQERGGGETQY,TRBV4-2,TRBJ2-5,once
ASSLRLAGSNEQF,TRBV27,TRBJ2-1,few
ASSLKGADTGELF,TRBV7-3,TRBJ2-2,.
ASSLLTGRVYNEQF,TRBV7-9,TRBJ2-1,.